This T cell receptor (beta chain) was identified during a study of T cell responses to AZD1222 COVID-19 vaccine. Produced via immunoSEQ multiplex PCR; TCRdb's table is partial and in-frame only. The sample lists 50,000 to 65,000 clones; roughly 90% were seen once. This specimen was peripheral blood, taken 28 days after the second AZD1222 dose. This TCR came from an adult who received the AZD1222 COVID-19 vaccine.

In nucleotides, the CDR3 is TGCGCCAGCAGAGGGGTTGAGGTGATGAACACTGAAGCTTTCTTT. This gives the protein CASRGVEVMNTEAFF. The chain recombines TRBV5-1 with TRBJ1-1; D might be TRBD1 (5 bases). Trimming pared 5 bases from V and 0 bases from J, leaving 14 bases between. This CDR3 is 15 amino acids long. Germline CDR1 is SGHRS and CDR2 is YFSETQ.